Below, one T cell receptor (beta chain) is given with its context. Assay used: immunoSEQ multiplex PCR; TCRdb lists only in-frame clones, some missing. Of 220,000 or so clones listed, just under 85% are singletons. This entry comes from a study of blood T cell repertoires in COVID-19. Trimming took 4 bases from V and 1 from J, leaving 14 bases between them. The CDR3 consists of 15 residues. CDR1 is SGHRS and CDR2 is YFSETQ in the germline V gene. The sequenced sample was peripheral blood. The rearrangement uses TRBV5-1 and TRBJ2-5; D gene unclear. This clonotype was sampled from a woman of 80 years or more with acute or convalescent COVID-19. The CDR3 sequence is CASSPNAATQETQYF. CDR3 nucleotides: TGCGCCAGCAGCCCAAACGCGGCCACCCAAGAGACCCAGTACTTC.